This T cell receptor (beta chain) emerged from a study of T cells in Graves' hyperthyroidism and ophthalmopathy. Study results and caveats: Ophthalmopathy was told apart from stable hyperthyroidism by a 13 V-J model.

Amplified regions were TCR beta CDR3 sequences from RNA transcripts. The HTBI primer set was used in a first-round RT-PCR of the TCR CDR3. TCRdb analysed the multiplex PCR reads with MiXCR anew, one entry per CDR3 protein. The table includes roughly 520,000 distinct CDR3 sequences, around a quarter detected once. With regard to this clonotype: Its cognate antigen is unknown.

V was cut by 2 bases and J by 3 bases, with 10 bases left in between. The CDR3 has 13 amino acids. Germline CDR1 and CDR2: GTSNPN and SVGIG (reference sequence). The chain couples TRBV30 to TRBJ1-1; D gene uncertain. This sequence originates from a woman aged 30 to 39 with Graves' ophthalmopathy. Sequenced sample: blood. In DNA form, the CDR3 reads TGTGCCTGGAGTTTAAGCAGTTACACTGAAGCTTTCTTT. As protein: CAWSLSSYTEAFF. Together with reference TRBV30 and TRBJ1-1, the CDR3 gives the full variable domain: SQTIHQWPATLVQPVGSPLSLECTVEGTSNPNLYWYRQAAGRGLQLLFYSVGIGQISSEVPQNLSASRPQDRQFILSSKKLLLSDSGFYLCAWSLSSYTEAFFGQGTRLTVV.